This T cell receptor (beta chain) was sequenced during a study of T cell changes during pregnancy in multiple sclerosis. The CDR3 runs 16 residues. Germline V gene lookup returns CDR1 MNHNY and CDR2 SVGAGI (reference sequence). V lost 6 bases and J 3 bases, leaving 21 bases between the germline ends. TCRdb keeps only in-frame clones here, not all; method: immunoSEQ multiplex PCR. Of more than 45,000 clones listed, approximately 85% are singletons. This TCR came from a female donor with multiple sclerosis, enrolled in a pregnancy study. The V and J genes are TRBV6-6 and TRBJ2-7; maybe TRBD2 (7 bases). The material was CD4+ T cells from peripheral blood mononuclear cells, obtained in the second trimester of pregnancy. This chain's CDR3 is CASRTQSGDTNYEQYF. DNA of the CDR3: TGTGCCAGCAGGACCCAAAGCGGGGACACTAACTACGAGCAGTACTTC.